Presented here are 13 T cell receptor beta chains from one specimen sequenced in a study of cytomegalovirus exposure and HLA in healthy donors. Vbeta (60) and Jbeta (13) primers were used in the PCR. Here immunoSEQ multiplex PCR was the method, and the copy in TCRdb shows in-frame clones only, minus some. This sample carries approximately 45,000 clones, with roughly 8% going to the ten biggest clones. The sample consisted of PBMCs. Every receptor here comes from a male donor in good health and CMV-seronegative.

The gene calls are TRBV11-2 and TRBJ2-2, with a weak D call TRBD1 (5 bases). This CDR3 region has 13 residues. Trimming pared 4 bases from V and 7 bases from J, leaving 10 bases between. Germline V lookup: CDR1 SGHAT, CDR2 FQNNGV. The CDR3 DNA sequence: TGTGCCAGCAGCTCGGATAGGGGCGGGGAGCTGTTTTTT. It specifies CASSSDRGGELFF. Using reference TRBV11-2 and TRBJ2-2 for the parts outside the CDR3, the full variable domain is EAGVAQSPRYKIIEKRQSVAFWCNPISGHATLYWYQQILGQGPKLLIQFQNNGVVDDSQLPKDRFSAERLKGVDSTLKIQPAKLEDSAVYLCASSSDRGGELFFGEGSRLTVL.

The chain combines TRBV29-1 with TRBJ1-3; D not resolved. Trimming pared 0 bases from V and 0 bases from J, leaving 12 bases between. This CDR3 is built from 16 residues. Germline CDR1 reads SQVTM; CDR2 reads ANQGSEA. The CDR3 DNA follows: TGCAGCGTTGAAGATCAGGCAGGTCCCTCTGGAAACACCATATATTTT. Translation: CSVEDQAGPSGNTIYF. The full variable domain, with the rest looked up from reference TRBV29-1 and TRBJ1-3, is SAVISQKPSRDICQRGTSLTIQCQVDSQVTMMFWYRQQPGQSLTLIATANQGSEATYESGFVIDKFPISRPNLTFSTLTVSNMSPEDSSIYLCSVEDQAGPSGNTIYFGEGSWLTVV.

The chain couples TRBV11-2 to TRBJ2-7, with 11 bases fitting TRBD2. Germline trimming cut 5 bases from V and 0 bases from J; bases unmatched to any gene: 12. The CDR3 covers 18 residues. Germline CDR1 is SGHAT and CDR2 is FQNNGV. The CDR3 DNA reads TGTGCCAGCAGCCAATACAAAGGACTAGCGGGCATCTCCTACGAGCAGTACTTC. It codes for CASSQYKGLAGISYEQYF. The full variable domain, rest sourced from reference TRBV11-2 and TRBJ2-7, is EAGVAQSPRYKIIEKRQSVAFWCNPISGHATLYWYQQILGQGPKLLIQFQNNGVVDDSQLPKDRFSAERLKGVDSTLKIQPAKLEDSAVYLCASSQYKGLAGISYEQYFGPGTRLTVT.

This chain connects TRBV5-1 to TRBJ2-3, with TRBD1 matching over 10 bases. The length of the CDR3 is 14 residues. With 6 bases clipped from V and 7 bases from J, the junction kept 8 bases outside the gene matches. In germline, CDR1 is SGHRS, CDR2 YFSETQ. The CDR3 loop is CASIGTGAPYTQYF. The CDR3, as DNA: TGCGCCAGCATAGGGACAGGGGCTCCGTATACGCAGTATTTT.

The rearrangement joins TRBV10-3 to TRBJ1-2, with D possibly TRBD1 on 6 matching bases. In germline, CDR1 is ENHRY, CDR2 SYGVKD. CDR3 size: 14 residues. Trimming took 6 bases from V and 6 from J, leaving 17 bases between them. CDR3 sequence (DNA): TGTGCCATCAGCGTCCAGGGGATGGCGGATGGCTACACCTTC. Translation: CAISVQGMADGYTF.

The chain uses TRBV6-1 and TRBJ1-5, with D perhaps TRBD1 (5 bases). This CDR3 has 18 residues. The V end was cut by 1 base, the J end by 0 bases, with 16 bases between. CDR1 is MNHNS and CDR2 is SASEGT in the germline V gene. CDR3 coding DNA: TGTGCCAGCAGTGAAGTAAGGGGCACGGCTTATAGCAATCAGCCCCAGCATTTT. This encodes CASSEVRGTAYSNQPQHF.

The rearrangement joins TRBV19 to TRBJ1-2; 7 bases are shared with TRBD1. Germline V gene data show CDR1 as LNHDA and CDR2 as SQIVND (reference sequence). The CDR3 covers 15 residues. Trimming at V came to 5 bases and at J to 4 bases, leaving 10 bases not matched to a gene. For the CDR3, the DNA is TGTGCCAGTAGTCTAGGGGGCCAAATCTTCTATGGCTACACCTTC. Translating it yields CASSLGGQIFYGYTF.

The CDR3 DNA reads TGCAGCGTTGATTGGGGGGAGCTACTCGATGAGCAGTTCTTC. It translates to CSVDWGELLDEQFF. The chain combines TRBV29-1 with TRBJ2-1; possibly TRBD2 for D (6 bases). V was pared by 3 bases and J by 8 bases, with 17 bases between. CDR3 length equals 14 residues. Germline CDR1 and CDR2: SQVTM and ANQGSEA.

The J gene is TRBJ2-1, the V gene TRBV10-3; possibly TRBD1 for D (6 bases). Germline V gene lookup returns CDR1 ENHRY and CDR2 SYGVKD. CDR3 length: 13 residues. Trimming left V 4 bases short and J 5 bases short, with 9 bases between. The CDR3 sequence: CAISGEGDNEQFF. For the CDR3, the DNA is TGTGCCATCAGTGGTGAGGGGGACAATGAGCAGTTCTTC.

V gene TRBV4-1 combines with J gene TRBJ2-7, with 11 bases matching TRBD2. The CDR3 sequence is 14 residues long. Germline CDR1 is MGHRA and CDR2 is YSYEKL. V gave up 4 bases and J gave up 5 bases; unmatched junction bases: 4. The CDR3 spells CASSLSGRADEQYF. For the CDR3, the DNA is TGCGCCAGCAGCCTTAGCGGGAGGGCAGACGAGCAGTACTTC.

This chain joins TRBV6-1 and TRBJ1-4; TRBD1 might be the D (5 bases). Germline CDR1 MNHNS, CDR2 SASEGT. Trimming stripped 4 bases from V and 4 bases from J, with 16 bases between. CDR3 length: 16 amino acids. CDR3: CASSARIGGFNEKLFF. For the CDR3, the DNA is TGTGCCAGCAGTGCAAGGATCGGGGGTTTTAATGAAAAACTGTTTTTT.

A word on this clone: The same CDR3 also results from other DNA sequences found in this sample. The chain recombines TRBV20-1 with TRBJ2-1, with D possibly matching TRBD2 (6 bases). The CDR3 loop spans 11 amino acids. Germline V gene lookup returns CDR1 DFQATT and CDR2 SNEGSKA (reference sequence). CDR3 nucleotides: TGCAGCGCGCGGGACTACAATGAGCAGTTCTTC. Amino acid sequence: CSARDYNEQFF.

V gene TRBV7-9 combines with J gene TRBJ2-3, with 11 bases matching TRBD2. CDR3 length equals 16 residues. Trimming took 4 bases from V and 7 from J; bases not matched to a gene: 10. Per germline, CDR1 SEHNR and CDR2 FQNEAQ (reference sequence). CDR3 in amino acids: CASSSKTSGERNTQYF. CDR3 nucleotides: TGTGCCAGCAGCTCCAAGACTAGCGGGGAGCGTAATACGCAGTATTTT.